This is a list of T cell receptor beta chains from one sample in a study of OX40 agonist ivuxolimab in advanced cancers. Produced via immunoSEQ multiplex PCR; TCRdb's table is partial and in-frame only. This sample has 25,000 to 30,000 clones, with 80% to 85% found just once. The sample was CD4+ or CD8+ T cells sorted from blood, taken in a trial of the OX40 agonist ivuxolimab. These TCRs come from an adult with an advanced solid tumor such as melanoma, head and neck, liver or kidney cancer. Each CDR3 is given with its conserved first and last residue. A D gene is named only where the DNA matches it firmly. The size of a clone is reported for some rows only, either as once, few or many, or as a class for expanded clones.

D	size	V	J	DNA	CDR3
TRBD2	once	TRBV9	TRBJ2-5	TGTGCCAGCAGCGTGAGTAGCGGGATACAAGAGACCCAGTACTTC	CASSVSSGIQETQYF
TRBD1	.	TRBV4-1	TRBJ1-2	TGCGCCAGCAGCCAAGGAGCTATAGGGGGCGGTGGCTACACCTTC	CASSQGAIGGGGYTF
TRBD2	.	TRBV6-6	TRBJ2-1	TGTGCCAGCAATCTTAGCGGGCCCAAGGGTGAGCAGTTCTTC	CASNLSGPKGEQFF
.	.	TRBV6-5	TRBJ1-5	TGTGCCAGCAGTTACTCTACGGCAGGAAATCAGCCCCAGCATTTT	CASSYSTAGNQPQHF
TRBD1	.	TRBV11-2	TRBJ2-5	TGTGCCAGCAGCTTAGGGACAGGGGAGGGAGAGCAGTACTTC	CASSLGTGEGEQYF
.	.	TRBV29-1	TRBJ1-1	TGCAGTGTTGTATTTGGGATCACTGGAGCTTTCTTT	CSVVFGITGAFF
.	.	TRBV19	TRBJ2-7	TGTGCCAGTAGTACGAGGGATCTCTACGAGCAGTACTTC	CASSTRDLYEQYF
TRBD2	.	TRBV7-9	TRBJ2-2	TGTGCCAGCAGCTTAGTTCCGGGCGGGAGGGCCCACGGGGAGCTGTTTTTT	CASSLVPGGRAHGELFF
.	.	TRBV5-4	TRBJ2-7	TGTGCCAGCAGCTCGGGACCTAAATGGGAGCAGTACTTC	CASSSGPKWEQYF
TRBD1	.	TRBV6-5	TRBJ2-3	TGTGCCAGCAGTCAGGGACAGAACACAGATACGCAGTATTTT	CASSQGQNTDTQYF
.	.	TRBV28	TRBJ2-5	TGTGCCAGCAGTCTCCCGACAGGATGGGAGACCCAGTACTTC	CASSLPTGWETQYF
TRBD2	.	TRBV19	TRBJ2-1	TGTGCCAGTAGTGTGGCGGGGGGGGGTAATGAGCAGTTCTTC	CASSVAGGGNEQFF
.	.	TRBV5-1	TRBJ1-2	TGCGCCAGCAGCTTGGCGGAAAAGGGCTACACCTTC	CASSLAEKGYTF
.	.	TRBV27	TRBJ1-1	TGTGCCAGCAGTCTAGGACAGAGGGGAGAAGCTTTCTTT	CASSLGQRGEAFF
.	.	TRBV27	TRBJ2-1	TGTGCCAGCAGCCTACAGGGAGTCCATGAGCAGTTCTTC	CASSLQGVHEQFF
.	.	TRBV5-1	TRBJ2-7	TGCGCCAGCAGCTTGGGAGGGTTCTCCTACGAGCAGTACTTC	CASSLGGFSYEQYF
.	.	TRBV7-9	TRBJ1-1	TGTGCCAGCAGCCGGGGTGGGGGGACTGAAGCTTTCTTT	CASSRGGGTEAFF
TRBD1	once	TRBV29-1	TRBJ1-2	TGCAGCGTAGCCGGGACAGGGTACGACTATGGCTACACCTTC	CSVAGTGYDYGYTF
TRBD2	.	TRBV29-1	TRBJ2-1	TGCAGCGTTGAAGACGGGAGGCTAGATGACAATGAGCAGTTCTTC	CSVEDGRLDDNEQFF
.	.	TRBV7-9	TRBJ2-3	TGTGCCAGCAGCTTAGCGGGCAGCACAGATACGCAGTATTTT	CASSLAGSTDTQYF
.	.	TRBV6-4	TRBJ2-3	TGTGCCAGCAGTGGCCTGCGCGGTAGCACAGATACGCAGTATTTT	CASSGLRGSTDTQYF
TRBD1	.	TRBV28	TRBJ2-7	TGTGCCAGCAGTTACTCCGGGACAGGGGGCTACGAGCAGTACTTC	CASSYSGTGGYEQYF
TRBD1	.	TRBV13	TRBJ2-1	TGTGCCAGCAGCTTAAGGACAGGGACGAATGAGCAGTTCTTC	CASSLRTGTNEQFF
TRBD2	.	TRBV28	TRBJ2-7	TGTGCCAGCAGTTTATTGCGGGGGAGCTCCTACGAGCAGTACTTC	CASSLLRGSSYEQYF
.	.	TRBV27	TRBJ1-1	TGTGCCAGCAGTTTAGGACAGAACACTGAAGCTTTCTTT	CASSLGQNTEAFF
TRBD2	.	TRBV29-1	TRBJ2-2	TGCAGCGTTATCGGACTAGCGGGAGGGCACACCGGGGAGCTGTTTTTT	CSVIGLAGGHTGELFF
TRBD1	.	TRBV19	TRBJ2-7	TGTGCCAGTACCGCCGGGACAGGGTCCTACGAGCAGTACTTC	CASTAGTGSYEQYF